These 9 T cell receptor beta chains came from one sample sequenced in a study of CD8 T cells in ankylosing spondylitis. TCRdb processed the 5' RACE reads anew with MiXCR; each CDR3 protein has one entry. The sample yields about 200,000 distinct CDR3 sequences, about 26% seen once. The sequencing input was blood, either unsorted or a sorted T cell fraction (not recorded which). These receptors all come from a male donor with ankylosing spondylitis or in good health (not recorded which).

With respect to this clonotype: A much larger clone lies a single base off, so this may be a read error. In DNA form, the CDR3 reads TGTGCCAGCAGCCAGTGGACGAACACAGGTACGCAGTATTTT. Translated, it gives CASSQWTNTGTQYF. The chain couples TRBV11-2 to TRBJ2-3; tentative D call: TRBD1 (5 bases). This CDR3 is built from 14 residues. Germline V lookup: CDR1 SGHAT, CDR2 FQNNGV. Combining the CDR3 with reference TRBV11-2 and TRBJ2-3 gives the whole variable domain EAGVAQSPRYKIIEKRQSVAFWCNPISGHATLYWYQQILGQGPKLLIQFQNNGVVDDSQLPKDRFSAERLKGVDSTLKIQPAKLEDSAVYLCASSQWTNTGTQYFGPGTRLTVL.

This chain joins TRBV2 and TRBJ2-7, with no clear D. CDR3 size: 13 residues. Germline V gene lookup returns CDR1 SNHLY and CDR2 FYNNEI. Trimming shortened V by 4 bases and J by 3 bases, and 10 bases separated the two germline ends. CDR3 DNA: TGTGCCAGCAGTGCACAGCTAAACTACGAGCAGTACTTC. Its translation is CASSAQLNYEQYF.

This clonotype was picked up a small number of times. The junction departs from the called germline gene at one end, perhaps through a read error. The chain employs TRBV6-2 or TRBV6-3 and TRBJ2-2, with D tentatively TRBD2 (5 bases). Germline lookup yields CDR1 MNHEY and CDR2 SVGEGT. The CDR3 is made up of 14 amino acids. The CDR3, as DNA: TGTGCCAGCAGTTCCAGAGCGAACACCGGGGAGCTGGTTTTT. Translating it yields CASSSRANTGELVF.

In its sample, this clonotype was seen many times. The chain couples TRBV9 to TRBJ1-5; D perhaps matches TRBD1 (5 bases). V was cut by 3 bases and J by 2 bases, with 12 bases left in between. The CDR3 is made up of 15 amino acids. The germline CDR1 and CDR2 sequences are SGDLS and YYNGEE. The CDR3 protein is CASSDWGGGNQPQHF. As DNA, the CDR3 is TGTGCCAGCAGCGATTGGGGAGGGGGCAATCAGCCCCAGCATTTT.

V is TRBV7-6 and J is TRBJ2-6, with D perhaps matching TRBD1 (5 bases). This CDR3 has 17 residues. Germline V gene sequence: CDR1 SGHVS, CDR2 FNYEAQ. V lost 1 base, J lost 0 bases, and 10 bases lay in between. In DNA, the CDR3 is TGTGCCAGCAGCTTAGGGCGACAGTTCTCTGGGGCCAACGTCCTGACTTTC. Amino acid sequence: CASSLGRQFSGANVLTF.

V is TRBV12-3 or TRBV12-4 and J is TRBJ2-1, with D hard to call. The V gene lost 2 bases and the J gene lost 5 bases, with 10 bases spanning the gap. This CDR3 contains 14 residues. For the CDR3, the DNA is TGTGCCAGCAGTTTAACTACGCCCCACAATGAGCAGTTCTTC. Protein: CASSLTTPHNEQFF.

At least ten counts were recorded for this clonotype. The chain uses TRBV20-1 and TRBJ1-2, with TRBD1 matching over 7 bases. With 4 bases clipped from V and 1 base from J, the junction kept 3 bases outside the gene matches. The CDR3 consists of 13 residues. CDR1 and CDR2 from the germline V gene are DFQATT and SNEGSKA (reference sequence). CDR3 bases: TGCAGTGCTACGACAGGGTATAACTATGGCTACACCTTC. It yields the protein CSATTGYNYGYTF.

The chain employs TRBV20-1 and TRBJ1-6; tentative D call: TRBD1 (5 bases). The length of the CDR3 is 16 residues. Germline V lookup: CDR1 DFQATT, CDR2 SNEGSKA (reference sequence). V dropped 0 bases and J dropped 0 bases, with 9 bases sitting between them. The CDR3 spells CSARDRQSSYNSPLHF. The CDR3 nucleotides read TGCAGTGCTAGAGATAGACAGAGCTCCTATAATTCACCCCTCCACTTT.

This clonotype has ten or more counts. The V gene is TRBV12-3 or TRBV12-4, the J gene TRBJ2-5, with D possibly TRBD2 on 7 matching bases. This CDR3 is 14 amino acids long. V gave up 6 bases and J gave up 5 bases, with 16 bases separating them. The CDR3: CASSPRGGRETQYF. The CDR3 DNA is TGTGCCAGCAGCCCTAGGGGGGGGCGCGAGACCCAGTACTTC.